This T cell receptor (beta chain) was sequenced for a study of blood T cell repertoires in COVID-19. Whole-study context: Each recovered donor of Cohort 3 presented with two negative PCRs, clearance, or symptom resolution. Sources were T cells, B-cell-depleted T cells, or PBMCs; the material itself was cDNA or gDNA.

Libraries were prepared by immunoSEQ multiplex PCR; TCRdb keeps only in-frame clonotypes and omits some of them. Among over 200,000 clones, roughly nine tenths were seen once, and the ten largest hold over 3%. The CDR3 contains 14 residues. Trimming stripped 0 bases from V and 11 bases from J, with 14 bases between. Germline CDR1 is LGHDT and CDR2 is YNNKEL (reference sequence). This clone is a singleton in its sample. Categorization into cohorts depended on clinical history that participants reported. The TCR sequence derives from a woman between 45 and 65 years old in a cohort exposed to, infected with or recovered from COVID-19 (not recorded which). The specimen sequenced was PBMCs or T cells enriched from blood (not recorded which). J is TRBJ1-5 and V is TRBV3-1 (or the pseudogene TRBV3-2); D call uncertain. The CDR3 nucleotides read TGTGCCAGCAGCCAAGAGTATCACGGCGGTACCCAGCATTTT. Translating gives CASSQEYHGGTQHF.